One T cell receptor beta chain is described in this entry. These data originate in a study of shared clonotypes between healthy human individuals. The test was conducted at deep level. Assay: immunoSEQ multiplex PCR; the TCRdb copy retains only in-frame clones and omits some. Seen here are 800,000 to 950,000 clones, about 96% observed once, and the top ten hold about 0.22%. The naive CD8 fraction comprised CD45RO-negative cells positively selected for CCR7 and excluded terminally differentiated effector memory CD45RA+ cells. The sequenced material came from naive CD8+ T cells sorted from blood. This receptor was obtained from a man aged 25-45 years in good health.

This CDR3 reads CASSLRERYEQYF. The CDR3 nucleotides read TGTGCCAGCAGCTTGCGGGAGCGGTACGAGCAGTACTTC. V is TRBV11-2 and J is TRBJ2-7; 7 nucleotides align to TRBD2. Per germline, CDR1 SGHAT and CDR2 FQNNGV. The J segment lost 4 bases and the V segment lost 3 bases, leaving 3 bases of the junction unmatched. The CDR3 has 13 amino acids.